A single sample is the source of the 22 T cell receptor beta chains below, sequenced in a study of control samples from healthy donors and cancer patients. Assay used: immunoSEQ multiplex PCR; TCRdb lists only in-frame clones, some missing. The table includes some 49,000 clones, 80% to 90% detected once. Sequencing was done on a sample of PBMCs. These TCRs come from a woman aged 50 to 60 with lung cancer.

This chain joins TRBV7-3 and TRBJ2-3, with D perhaps matching TRBD1 or TRBD2 (6 bases each). The CDR3 runs to 17 residues. V lost 3 bases and J lost 0, with 16 bases in between. Germline CDR1 reads SGHTA; CDR2 reads FQGTGA. CDR3 sequence reads: CASSFRGRLGSTDTQYF. The DNA of the CDR3 is TGTGCCAGCAGCTTTCGGGGGCGGTTGGGCAGCACAGATACGCAGTATTTT.

The rearrangement links TRBV24-1 to TRBJ2-3; TRBD1 matches at 8 bases. The CDR3 has 18 amino acids. Germline loops: CDR1 KGHDR, CDR2 SFDVKD. Trimming cost V 5 bases and J 0 bases; bases outside gene matches: 12. As DNA, the CDR3 is TGTGCCACCAGTGGGGGGACAGGCACCTCCTCTAGCACAGATACGCAGTATTTT. Translating it yields CATSGGTGTSSSTDTQYF.

V gene TRBV3-1 (or the pseudogene TRBV3-2) combines with J gene TRBJ2-2; 8 bases are a match to TRBD1. V gave up 7 bases and J gave up 7 bases; unmatched junction bases: 11. The CDR3 is 15 amino acids. Germline V lookup: CDR1 LGHDT, CDR2 YNNKEL (reference sequence). The CDR3 DNA follows: TGTGCCAGCACCCAGAACAGGGGGATCGTCGGGGAGCTGTTTTTT. Translated: CASTQNRGIVGELFF.

DNA of the CDR3: TGCGCCAGCAGCCAAGAAAATCAACGGACGGCAGTCTCTGGGGCCAACGTCCTGACTTTC. Translating it yields CASSQENQRTAVSGANVLTF. The chain couples TRBV4-3 to TRBJ2-6; D not resolved. CDR3 length: 20 residues. Germline V gene data show CDR1 as LGHNA and CDR2 as YSLEER. V shed 0 bases and J shed 0 bases, with 18 bases lying between them.

The J gene is TRBJ1-6, the V gene TRBV6-1; the D gene is possibly TRBD1 (6 bases). The CDR3 has 16 residues. Germline loops: CDR1 MNHNS, CDR2 SASEGT. The V gene lost 2 bases and the J gene lost 6 bases, with 14 bases spanning the gap. The CDR3 spells CASSEMGANSNSPLHF. The DNA of the CDR3 is TGTGCCAGCAGTGAAATGGGGGCCAACTCTAATTCACCCCTCCACTTT.

The rearrangement joins TRBV2 to TRBJ2-1; no clear D. This CDR3 contains 11 residues. CDR1 and CDR2 (germline): SNHLY, FYNNEI. Deletions cut 7 bases from V and 1 base from J, with 2 bases between. CDR3 protein: CASMSYNEQFF. Written as DNA, the CDR3 is TGTGCCAGCATGTCCTACAATGAGCAGTTCTTC.

This clone occurred once. The CDR3 protein is CASSPSGGRIYGYTF. CDR3 nucleotide sequence: TGCGCCAGCAGCCCTTCGGGGGGGCGTATCTATGGCTACACCTTC. V gene TRBV5-1 combines with J gene TRBJ1-2; D is perhaps TRBD1 (6 bases). Germline loops: CDR1 SGHRS, CDR2 YFSETQ. V was clipped by 4 bases and J by 4 bases, with 17 bases between them. CDR3 length: 15 amino acids.

This chain uses TRBV25-1 with TRBJ1-1; D possibly corresponds to TRBD1 (6 bases). The CDR3 is made up of 14 amino acids. In germline, CDR1 is MGHDK, CDR2 SYGVNS. Trimming stripped 4 bases from V and 0 bases from J, with 9 bases between. This CDR3 reads CASSGTGMNTEAFF. In DNA form, the CDR3 reads TGTGCCAGCAGTGGTACAGGGATGAACACTGAAGCTTTCTTT. Variable domain in full (rest from reference TRBV25-1 and TRBJ1-1): EADIYQTPRYLVIGTGKKITLECSQTMGHDKMYWYQQDPGMELHLIHYSYGVNSTEKGDLSSESTVSRIRTEHFPLTLESARPSHTSQYLCASSGTGMNTEAFFGQGTRLTVV.

The chain is built from TRBV5-1 and TRBJ1-1; no clear D gene. V dropped 0 bases and J dropped 1 base, with 7 bases sitting between them. In germline, CDR1 is SGHRS, CDR2 YFSETQ. The CDR3 runs to 14 residues. The CDR3 DNA is TGCGCCAGCAGCTTGGGGAGACAGAACACTGAAGCTTTCTTT. Its protein is CASSLGRQNTEAFF.

The genes are TRBV18 and TRBJ1-1, with D uncertain. Germline V CDR1 and CDR2: KGHSH, LQKENI. V dropped 3 bases and J dropped 7 bases, with 15 bases sitting between them. The CDR3 loop spans 14 amino acids. The CDR3 protein is CASSPRSTRDEAFF. CDR3 nucleotide sequence: TGTGCCAGCTCACCTCGCTCTACGCGAGATGAAGCTTTCTTT.

In its sample, this clone was seen once. V gene TRBV7-3 combines with J gene TRBJ2-1, with 8 nucleotides matching TRBD2. V dropped 5 bases and J dropped 4; count of bases not matched to a gene: 10. Looked up from germline, CDR1 is SGHTA and CDR2 is FQGTGA. There are 16 residues in the CDR3. The CDR3 reads CASSRGGLNRYNEQFF. CDR3 nucleotides: TGTGCCAGCAGCCGGGGGGGCCTTAACCGATACAATGAGCAGTTCTTC.

This rearrangement joins TRBV19 to TRBJ1-1, with no clear D. V lost 5 bases, J lost 0 bases, and 10 bases lay in between. Germline V CDR1 and CDR2: LNHDA, SQIVND (reference sequence). The length of the CDR3 is 14 residues. The CDR3 sequence is CASSSRSLNTEAFF. For the CDR3, the DNA is TGTGCCAGTAGTTCCAGGAGTTTGAACACTGAAGCTTTCTTT. The full variable domain, with the rest looked up from reference TRBV19 and TRBJ1-1, is DGGITQSPKYLFRKEGQNVTLSCEQNLNHDAMYWYRQDPGQGLRLIYYSQIVNDFQKGDIAEGYSVSREKKESFPLTVTSAQKNPTAFYLCASSSRSLNTEAFFGQGTRLTVV.

The chain is built from TRBV7-3 and TRBJ1-3; 7 bases are a match to TRBD1. The CDR3 runs to 17 residues. The trim removed 3 bases at V and 7 bases at J, leaving 15 bases unmatched. Germline V CDR1 and CDR2: SGHTA, FQGTGA. DNA of the CDR3: TGTGCCAGCAGCTTGTGGAGAGGGGGCAACGAGGTCAACACCATATATTTT. This gives the protein CASSLWRGGNEVNTIYF.

In this sample, this clone turned up once. The gene calls are TRBV11-2 and TRBJ2-1, with D maybe TRBD1 (5 bases). Per germline, CDR1 SGHAT and CDR2 FQNNGV. V was trimmed by 3 bases and J by 7 bases, leaving 25 bases between them. This CDR3 has 18 amino acids. In DNA form, the CDR3 reads TGTGCCAGCAGCTTTTGGCAGCCTAATAGGGGCTTTACGAATGAGCAGTTCTTC. Translation gives CASSFWQPNRGFTNEQFF.

The chain has TRBV15 and TRBJ2-1; 8 positions match TRBD2. Germline loops: CDR1 LNHNV, CDR2 YYDKDF (reference sequence). V was pared by 2 bases and J by 9 bases, with 12 bases of the junction left unmatched. The CDR3 totals 16 residues. In nucleotides, the CDR3 is TGTGCCACCAGCAGAAACATCGGGACTAGTATGGGTGAGCAGTTCTTC. It is translated as CATSRNIGTSMGEQFF.

The chain has TRBV18 and TRBJ1-6; D possibly corresponds to TRBD1 (6 bases). This CDR3 spans 15 amino acids. V shed 4 bases and J shed 10 bases, with 17 bases lying between them. Germline-derived CDR1 and CDR2 are KGHSH and LQKENI. CDR3 in DNA: TGTGCCAGCTCACATAATCCCGGGACACTCTCACCCCTCCACTTT. It yields the protein CASSHNPGTLSPLHF.

The chain carries TRBV2 and TRBJ1-2, with 8 bases aligning to TRBD1. Germline V gene sequence: CDR1 SNHLY, CDR2 FYNNEI. The length of the CDR3 is 13 residues. After removal of 8 bases from V and 8 bases from J, the junction contained 10 bases not matched to a gene. In DNA, the CDR3 is TGTGCCAGCGGGGACAGGATTGCCGGCGGCTACACCTTC. This codes for CASGDRIAGGYTF.

The chain links TRBV5-8 to TRBJ1-2; a possible D gene is TRBD1 (6 bases). The germline gives CDR1 SGHTS, CDR2 YDEGEE. The V end lost 4 bases, the J end lost 0 bases, and 13 bases lay between the germline ends. CDR3 length: 15 residues. As DNA, the CDR3 is TGTGCCAGCAGCGGGACACCGAGAGCTAACTATGGCTACACCTTC. Its protein is CASSGTPRANYGYTF.

The CDR3 sequence: CASSQTGDWEKLFF. Here the CDR3 DNA reads TGCGCCAGCAGCCAAACAGGGGATTGGGAAAAACTGTTTTTT. This sequence joins TRBV4-1 and TRBJ1-4, with TRBD1 matching over 7 bases. J lost 8 bases, V lost 2 bases, and 5 bases had no gene match. CDR1 and CDR2 (germline): MGHRA, YSYEKL. The CDR3 contains 14 residues.

The chain couples TRBV2 to TRBJ1-5; no firm D call. CDR3 size: 15 residues. The V end lost 7 bases, the J end lost 0 bases, and 13 bases lay between the germline ends. The germline V gene has CDR1 SNHLY and CDR2 FYNNEI. In DNA form, the CDR3 reads TGTGCCAGCAACGGAGGTGAAAATAGCAATCAGCCCCAGCATTTT. As protein: CASNGGENSNQPQHF.

The chain couples TRBV18 to TRBJ1-3; no clear D. This CDR3 is built from 16 residues. Germline CDR1 is KGHSH and CDR2 is LQKENI. Trimming shortened V by 3 bases and J by 0 bases, and 12 bases separated the two germline ends. The CDR3 coding sequence is TGTGCCAGCTCACCGGTAGGCACAAACTCTGGAAACACCATATATTTT. This encodes CASSPVGTNSGNTIYF.

The J gene is TRBJ2-3, the V gene TRBV6-1, with D possibly being TRBD1 (6 bases). Germline V gene sequence: CDR1 MNHNS, CDR2 SASEGT. The CDR3 runs to 16 residues. V was pared by 0 bases and J by 0 bases, with 10 bases between. CDR3 DNA sequence: TGTGCCAGCAGTGAAGCGTTGGGGGCTAGCACAGATACGCAGTATTTT. Its translation: CASSEALGASTDTQYF.